The subject of this entry is one TCR beta chain. The V and J ends lost 2 bases and 6 bases respectively, with 10 bases between them. The CDR3 covers 13 residues. The sample originates from a study of blood T cell repertoires in COVID-19. Produced via immunoSEQ multiplex PCR; TCRdb's table is partial and in-frame only. Counted here are under 350,000 clones, approximately 90% occurring once; the ten biggest clones make up approximately 4.2%. V is TRBV12-3 or TRBV12-4 and J is TRBJ1-2; a weak D match, TRBD1 (5 bases). The receptor was derived from a man between 40 and 49 years old with acute or convalescent COVID-19. Sequencing was performed on peripheral blood. The CDR3 sequence: CASSLRAGNGYTF. The CDR3, as DNA: TGTGCCAGCAGTTTACGGGCAGGGAATGGCTACACCTTC.